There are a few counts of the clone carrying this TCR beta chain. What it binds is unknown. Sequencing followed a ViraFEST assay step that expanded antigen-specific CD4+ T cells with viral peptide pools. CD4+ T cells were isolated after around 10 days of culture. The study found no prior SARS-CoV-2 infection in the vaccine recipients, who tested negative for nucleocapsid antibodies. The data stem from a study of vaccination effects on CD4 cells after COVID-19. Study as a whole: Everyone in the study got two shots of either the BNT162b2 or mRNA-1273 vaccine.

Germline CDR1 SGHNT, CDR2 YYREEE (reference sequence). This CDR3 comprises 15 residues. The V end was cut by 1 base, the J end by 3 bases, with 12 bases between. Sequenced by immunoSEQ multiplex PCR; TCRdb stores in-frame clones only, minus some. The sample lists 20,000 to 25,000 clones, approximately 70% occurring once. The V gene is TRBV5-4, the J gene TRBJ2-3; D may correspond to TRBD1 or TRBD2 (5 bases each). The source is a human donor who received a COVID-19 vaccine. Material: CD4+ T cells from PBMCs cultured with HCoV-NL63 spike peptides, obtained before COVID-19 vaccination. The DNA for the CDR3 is TGTGCCAGCAGCTTGATGGGGGTAGGGACAGATACGCAGTATTTT. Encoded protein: CASSLMGVGTDTQYF.